One TCR beta chain is described in this entry. Its antigen is still unknown. The data are from a study of T cell clones after liver transplantation. For the study at large: TCRbeta sequencing after a pre-transplant mixed lymphocyte reaction identified graft-donor-reactive clones, later tracked in post-transplant blood.

Data came from immunoSEQ multiplex PCR; TCRdb stores just in-frame clones and leaves some out. In the table there are 65,000 to 85,000 clones, around 84% of which are singletons. Trimming at V came to 8 bases and at J to 2 bases, leaving 8 bases not matched to a gene. This CDR3 is 15 amino acids long. CDR1 is MDHEN, CDR2 SYDVKM, per germline. Study-wide results and caveats: Rather than being deleted, graft donor-reactive T cells may have moved into the graft.

Sequences were derived from CD4+ T cells from blood, sampled 48 months after liver transplant. The source of this sequence is a human patient who received a liver transplant. Some of these T cells may belong to the graft donor. The genes are TRBV28 and TRBJ2-3; TRBD2 aligns across 9 bases. The CDR3 nucleotides read TGTGCCAGCCAACTAGCGGGTTTCCCCACAGATACGCAGTATTTT. It translates to CASQLAGFPTDTQYF.